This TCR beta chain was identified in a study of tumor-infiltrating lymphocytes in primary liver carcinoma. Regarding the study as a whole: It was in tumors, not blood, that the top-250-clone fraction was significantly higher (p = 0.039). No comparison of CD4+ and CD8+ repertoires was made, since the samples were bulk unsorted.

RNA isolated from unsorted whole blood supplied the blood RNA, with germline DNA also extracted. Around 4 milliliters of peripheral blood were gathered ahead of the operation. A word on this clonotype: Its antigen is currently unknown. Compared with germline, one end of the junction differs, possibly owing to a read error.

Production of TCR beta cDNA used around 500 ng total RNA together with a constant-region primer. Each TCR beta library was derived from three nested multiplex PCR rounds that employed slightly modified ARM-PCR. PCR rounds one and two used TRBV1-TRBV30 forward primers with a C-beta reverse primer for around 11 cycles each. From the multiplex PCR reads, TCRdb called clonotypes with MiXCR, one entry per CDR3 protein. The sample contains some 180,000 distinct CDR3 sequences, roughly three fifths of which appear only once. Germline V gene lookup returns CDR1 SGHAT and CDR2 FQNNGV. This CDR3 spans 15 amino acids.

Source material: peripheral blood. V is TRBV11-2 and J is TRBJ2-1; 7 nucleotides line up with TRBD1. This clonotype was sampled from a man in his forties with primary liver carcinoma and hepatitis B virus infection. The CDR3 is CASSLHGPTGNEQFF. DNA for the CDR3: TGTGCCAGTAGCTTACATGGACCGACAGGGAATGAGCAGTTCTTC.